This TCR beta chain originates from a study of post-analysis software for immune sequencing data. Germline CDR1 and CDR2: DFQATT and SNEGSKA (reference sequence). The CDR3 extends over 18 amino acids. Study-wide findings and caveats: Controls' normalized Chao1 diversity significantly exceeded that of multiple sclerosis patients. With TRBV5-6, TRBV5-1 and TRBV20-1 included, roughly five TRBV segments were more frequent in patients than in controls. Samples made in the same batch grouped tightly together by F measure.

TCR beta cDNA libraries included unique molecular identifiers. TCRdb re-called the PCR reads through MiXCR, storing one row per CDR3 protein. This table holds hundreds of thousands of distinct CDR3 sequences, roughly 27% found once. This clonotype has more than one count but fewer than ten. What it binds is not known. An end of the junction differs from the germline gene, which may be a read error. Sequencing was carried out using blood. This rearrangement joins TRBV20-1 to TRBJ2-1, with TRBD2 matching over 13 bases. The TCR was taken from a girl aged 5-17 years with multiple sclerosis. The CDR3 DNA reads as TGCAGTGCGAGAGACCGATGGACTAGCGGGAGTGAGTCCGATGAGCAGTTCTTC. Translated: CSARDRWTSGSESDEQFF.